This TCR beta chain is drawn from a study of T cells after yellow fever vaccination. Germline lookup yields CDR1 MNHEY and CDR2 SVGEGT. V gave up 8 bases and J gave up 6 bases, with 13 bases separating them. The CDR3 is made up of 12 amino acids. Each CDR3 protein gets one entry after TCRdb re-called the 5' RACE reads with MiXCR. Found here are hundreds of thousands of distinct CDR3 sequences, under 7.5% of them singletons; the top ten hold 14% to 15%. This receptor was identified in a man aged 25-40 years who received the YFV17D yellow fever vaccine. This rearrangement joins TRBV6-2 or TRBV6-3 to TRBJ1-2, with D perhaps matching TRBD1 (6 bases). The source material was PBMCs, sampled 5 days after the yellow fever booster vaccination. CDR3 nucleotides: TGTGCCAGCCTCCAGGGGTCGAATGGCTACACCTTC. Translation: CASLQGSNGYTF.